The clone carrying this T cell receptor beta chain has a single count. Its antigen is undetermined. The data belong to a study of cytomegalovirus exposure and HLA in healthy donors. General observations from the study: Researchers catalogued approximately 160 TCR beta chains as cytomegalovirus-associated.

This CDR3 region has 18 residues. Looked up from germline, CDR1 is PRHDT and CDR2 is FYEKMQ (reference sequence). V lost 2 bases, J lost 1 base, and 19 bases lay in between. Assay used: immunoSEQ multiplex PCR; TCRdb lists only in-frame clones, some missing. This sample has some 140,000 clones, with 85% to 90% found just once. Donors came from a validation cohort of approximately 110 subjects, distinct from the first 666-subject cohort. V usage is TRBV13 and J usage is TRBJ2-3, with D hard to call. The specimen was PBMCs. The TCR sequence derives from a woman under 30 in good health and CMV-seropositive. Here the CDR3 DNA reads TGTGCCAGCAGCTTACGGTTAGCCGAGACGAGAGGCACAGATACGCAGTATTTT. Translation: CASSLRLAETRGTDTQYF.